This record concerns one T cell receptor (beta chain) sequence. Its antigen is as yet unknown. The data were taken from a study of cytomegalovirus exposure and HLA in healthy donors. For the study at large: Earlier, 100 million to 120 million unique TCR beta sequences were recovered from around 190 million T cells by an analysis. Unique TCRs numbering about 85 million, obtained from HLA-typed donors, made up an early data release. Broader study findings: TCR beta chains associated with HLA were, in a later analysis, more clonally expanded than equally common others.

The PCR employed 60 Vbeta primers together with 13 Jbeta primers. TCRdb's copy holds only in-frame clones and misses some; the assay was immunoSEQ multiplex PCR. The sample has about 200,000 clones, less than 80% seen once. The CDR3 contains 12 residues. Looked up from germline, CDR1 is SGHKS and CDR2 is YYEKEE (reference sequence). V lost 0 bases and J 2 bases, leaving 2 bases between the germline ends. Sequencing was carried out using PBMCs. The chain couples TRBV5-5 to TRBJ1-1; D gene uncertain. The source of this sequence is a girl aged 2 to 10 in good health and CMV-seronegative. The CDR3 protein is CASSLANTEAFF. CDR3 nucleotide sequence: TGTGCCAGCAGCTTGGCTAACACTGAAGCTTTCTTT.